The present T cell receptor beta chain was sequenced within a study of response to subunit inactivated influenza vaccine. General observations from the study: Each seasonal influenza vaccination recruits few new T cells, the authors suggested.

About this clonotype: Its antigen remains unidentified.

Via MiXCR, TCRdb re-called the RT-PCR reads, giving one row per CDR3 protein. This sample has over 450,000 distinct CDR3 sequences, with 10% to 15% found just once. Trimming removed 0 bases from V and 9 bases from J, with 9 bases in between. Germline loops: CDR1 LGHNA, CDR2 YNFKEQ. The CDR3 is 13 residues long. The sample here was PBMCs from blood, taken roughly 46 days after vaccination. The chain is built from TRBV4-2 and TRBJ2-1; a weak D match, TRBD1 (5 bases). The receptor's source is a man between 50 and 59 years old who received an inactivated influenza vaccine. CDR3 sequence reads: CASSQDPRGEQFF. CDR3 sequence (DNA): TGTGCCAGCAGCCAAGATCCTAGGGGTGAGCAGTTCTTC.